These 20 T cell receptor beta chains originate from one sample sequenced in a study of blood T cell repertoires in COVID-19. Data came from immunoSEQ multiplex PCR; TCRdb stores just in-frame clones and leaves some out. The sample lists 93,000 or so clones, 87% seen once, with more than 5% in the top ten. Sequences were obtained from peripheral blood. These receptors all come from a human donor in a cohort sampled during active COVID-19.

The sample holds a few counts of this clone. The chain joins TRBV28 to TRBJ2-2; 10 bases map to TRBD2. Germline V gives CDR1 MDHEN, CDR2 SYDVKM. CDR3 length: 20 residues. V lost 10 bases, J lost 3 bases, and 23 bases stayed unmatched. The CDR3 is CATLSWSVTSGEIDTGELFF. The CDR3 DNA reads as TGTGCCACCCTTTCGTGGTCTGTCACTAGCGGGGAAATAGACACCGGGGAGCTGTTTTTT.

CDR3 coding DNA: TGCAGCGTTGCCGCTAGCGGGAGGAGGTCCGAGCAGTACTTC. Protein: CSVAASGRRSEQYF. The gene calls are TRBV29-1 and TRBJ2-7, with 11 bases fitting TRBD2. CDR1 and CDR2 from the germline V gene are SQVTM and ANQGSEA. V shed 4 bases and J 6 bases; nucleotides not matched to a gene: 8. This CDR3 contains 14 residues.

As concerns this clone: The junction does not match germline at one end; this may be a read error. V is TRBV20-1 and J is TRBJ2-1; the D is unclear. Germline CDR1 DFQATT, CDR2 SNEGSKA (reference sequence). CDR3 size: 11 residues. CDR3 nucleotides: TGCAGTGCTAGAGGGTACAGTGAGCAGTTCTTC. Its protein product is CSARGYSEQFF.

The CDR3 region is CASSTQGSYEQYF. Written as DNA, the CDR3 is TGTGCCAGCAGTACTCAGGGATCCTACGAGCAGTACTTC. The chain recombines TRBV6-5 with TRBJ2-7; D may be TRBD1 (5 bases). The CDR3 length is 13 residues. V lost 5 bases and J 1 base, leaving 9 bases between the germline ends. From germline, CDR1 is MNHEY and CDR2 SVGAGI.

In nucleotides, the CDR3 is TGCGCCAGCACTACTAGCGGGGGATACAATGAGCAGTTCTTC. The encoded protein is CASTTSGGYNEQFF. The rearrangement joins TRBV5-1 to TRBJ2-1; 11 bases line up with TRBD2. Germline V gene lookup returns CDR1 SGHRS and CDR2 YFSETQ. Trimming took 6 bases from V and 4 from J; bases not matched to a gene: 3. The CDR3 is 14 residues long.

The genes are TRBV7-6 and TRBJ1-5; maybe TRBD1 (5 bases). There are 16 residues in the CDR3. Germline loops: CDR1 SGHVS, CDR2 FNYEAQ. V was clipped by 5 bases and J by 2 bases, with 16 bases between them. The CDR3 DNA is TGTGCCAGCAGCCCTACGGGGGGATGGGGCAATCAGCCCCAGCATTTT. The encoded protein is CASSPTGGWGNQPQHF.

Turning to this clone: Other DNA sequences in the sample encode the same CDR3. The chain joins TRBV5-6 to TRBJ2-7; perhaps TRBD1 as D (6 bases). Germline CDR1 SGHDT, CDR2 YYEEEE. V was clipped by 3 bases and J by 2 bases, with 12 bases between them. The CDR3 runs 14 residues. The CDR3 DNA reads TGTGCCAGCAGCTGGGGGCAGGGGACCTACGAGCAGTACTTC. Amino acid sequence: CASSWGQGTYEQYF.

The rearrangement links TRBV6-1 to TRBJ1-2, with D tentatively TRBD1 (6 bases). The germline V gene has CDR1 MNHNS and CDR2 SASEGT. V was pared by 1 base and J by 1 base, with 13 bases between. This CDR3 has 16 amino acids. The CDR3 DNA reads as TGTGCCAGCAGTGAAGGGACAGCCCAACATAACTATGGCTACACCTTC. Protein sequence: CASSEGTAQHNYGYTF.

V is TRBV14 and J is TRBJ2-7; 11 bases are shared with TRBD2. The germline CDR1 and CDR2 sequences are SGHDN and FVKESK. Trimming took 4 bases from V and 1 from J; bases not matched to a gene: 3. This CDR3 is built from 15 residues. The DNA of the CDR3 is TGTGCCAGCAGCCGGAGACTAGCGGGGTCCTACGAGCAGTACTTC. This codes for CASSRRLAGSYEQYF.

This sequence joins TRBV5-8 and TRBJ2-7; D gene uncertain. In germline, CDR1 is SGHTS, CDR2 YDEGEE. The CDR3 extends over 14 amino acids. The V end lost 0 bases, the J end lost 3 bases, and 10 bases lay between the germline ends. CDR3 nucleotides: TGTGCCAGCAGCTTGGGCAGGAACCTCTACGAGCAGTACTTC. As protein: CASSLGRNLYEQYF.

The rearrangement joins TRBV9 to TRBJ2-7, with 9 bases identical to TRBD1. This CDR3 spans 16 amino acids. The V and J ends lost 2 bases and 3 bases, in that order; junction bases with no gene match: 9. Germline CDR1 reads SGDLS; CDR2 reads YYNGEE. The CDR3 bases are TGTGCCAGCAGCGTCGCCGGGACAGGGTACTTCTACGAGCAGTACTTC. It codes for CASSVAGTGYFYEQYF.

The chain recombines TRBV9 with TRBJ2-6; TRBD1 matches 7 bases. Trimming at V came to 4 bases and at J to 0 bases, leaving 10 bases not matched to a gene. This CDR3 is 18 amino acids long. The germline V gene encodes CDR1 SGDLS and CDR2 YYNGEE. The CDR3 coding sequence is TGTGCCAGCAGCATATCCGGGACAGCCAGCTCTGGGGCCAACGTCCTGACTTTC. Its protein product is CASSISGTASSGANVLTF.

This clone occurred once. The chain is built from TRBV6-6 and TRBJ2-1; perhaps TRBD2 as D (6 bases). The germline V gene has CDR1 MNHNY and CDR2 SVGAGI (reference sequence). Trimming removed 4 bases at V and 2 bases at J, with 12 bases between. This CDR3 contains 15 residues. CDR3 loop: CASSLADPAYNEQFF. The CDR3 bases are TGTGCCAGCAGTTTAGCGGACCCCGCCTACAATGAGCAGTTCTTC.

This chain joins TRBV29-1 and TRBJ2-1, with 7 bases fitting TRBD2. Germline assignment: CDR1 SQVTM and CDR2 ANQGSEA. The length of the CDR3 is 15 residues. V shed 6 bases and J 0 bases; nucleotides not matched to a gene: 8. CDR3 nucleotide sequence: TGCAGCGTACGGGACTATGCTAGCTCCTACAATGAGCAGTTCTTC. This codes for CSVRDYASSYNEQFF.

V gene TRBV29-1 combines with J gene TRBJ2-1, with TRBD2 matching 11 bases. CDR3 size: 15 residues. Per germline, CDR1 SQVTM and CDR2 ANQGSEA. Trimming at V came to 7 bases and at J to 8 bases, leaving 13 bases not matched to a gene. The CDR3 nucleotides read TGCAGCGCCGCCGGGACTAGCGGAGGGAGGGATGAGCAGTTCTTC. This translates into CSAAGTSGGRDEQFF.

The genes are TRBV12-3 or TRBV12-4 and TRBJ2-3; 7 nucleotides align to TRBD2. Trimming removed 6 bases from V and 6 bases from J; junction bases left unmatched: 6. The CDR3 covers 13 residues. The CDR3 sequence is CASRGTKTDTQYF. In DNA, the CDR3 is TGTGCCAGCAGGGGGACTAAGACGGATACGCAGTATTTT.

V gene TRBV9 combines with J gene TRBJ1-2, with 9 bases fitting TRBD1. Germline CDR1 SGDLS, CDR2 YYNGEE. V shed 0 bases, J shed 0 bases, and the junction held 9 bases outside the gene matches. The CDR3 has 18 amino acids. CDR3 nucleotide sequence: TGTGCCAGCAGCGTAGCTAATACAGGGGGCCACTCTAACTATGGCTACACCTTC. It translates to CASSVANTGGHSNYGYTF.

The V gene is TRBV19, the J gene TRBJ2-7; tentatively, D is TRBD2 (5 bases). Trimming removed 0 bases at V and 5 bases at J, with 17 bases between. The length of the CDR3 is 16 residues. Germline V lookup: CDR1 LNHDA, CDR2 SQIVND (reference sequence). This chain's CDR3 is CASSIDEAPGMDEQYF. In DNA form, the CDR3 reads TGTGCCAGTAGTATAGACGAGGCACCGGGGATGGACGAGCAGTACTTC.

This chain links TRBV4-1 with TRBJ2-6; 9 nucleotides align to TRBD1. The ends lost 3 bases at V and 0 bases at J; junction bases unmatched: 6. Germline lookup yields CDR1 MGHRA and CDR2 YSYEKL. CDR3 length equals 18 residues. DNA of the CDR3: TGCGCCAGCAGCCACGGACAGGGGACCACCTCTGGGGCCAACGTCCTGACTTTC. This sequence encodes CASSHGQGTTSGANVLTF.

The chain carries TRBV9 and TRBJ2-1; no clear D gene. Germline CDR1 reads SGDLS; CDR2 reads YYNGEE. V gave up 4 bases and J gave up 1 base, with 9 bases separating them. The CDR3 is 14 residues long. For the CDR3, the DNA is TGTGCCAGCAGCACGGCGGTATCCTACAATGAGCAGTTCTTC. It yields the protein CASSTAVSYNEQFF.